The 8 T cell receptor beta chains reported below all come from one sample, sequenced in a study of T cell responses to AZD1222 COVID-19 vaccine. Libraries were prepared by immunoSEQ multiplex PCR; TCRdb keeps only in-frame clonotypes and omits some of them. This sample yields more than 95,000 clones, of which around nine tenths are seen a single time; over 15% belongs to the top ten. The specimen was peripheral blood, collected on day 0 of AZD1222 vaccination. The receptors were gathered from an adult in good health.

The chain links TRBV6-5 to TRBJ1-2; 8 bases line up with TRBD1. CDR3 length: 15 residues. V shed 1 base and J 7 bases; nucleotides not matched to a gene: 8. Germline CDR1 reads MNHEY; CDR2 reads SVGAGI. CDR3 residues: CASSYFRTGMGGYTF. CDR3 nucleotides: TGTGCCAGCAGTTACTTCCGGACAGGGATGGGTGGCTACACCTTC.

The chain has TRBV7-9 and TRBJ2-3; no clear D. V shed 1 base and J shed 5 bases, with 13 bases lying between them. CDR3 length equals 15 residues. Germline CDR1 and CDR2: SEHNR and FQNEAQ (reference sequence). CDR3 sequence reads: CASSLDLSGRDTQYF. In DNA form, the CDR3 reads TGTGCCAGCAGCTTAGACCTCAGTGGAAGAGATACGCAGTATTTT.

J is TRBJ1-6 and V is TRBV2, with D possibly being TRBD1 (6 bases). From germline, CDR1 is SNHLY and CDR2 FYNNEI. Trimming pared 7 bases from V and 9 bases from J, leaving 19 bases between. This CDR3 is built from 15 residues. CDR3 sequence: CASTLGQSLGSPLHF. The DNA for the CDR3 is TGTGCCAGCACCCTCGGACAGTCCCTAGGTTCACCCCTCCACTTT.

CDR3 DNA sequence: TGCGCCAGCAGCCCCGTGGGGGCCCAAGAGACCCAGTACTTC. It yields the protein CASSPVGAQETQYF. V gene TRBV5-1 combines with J gene TRBJ2-5, with D maybe TRBD1 (6 bases). This CDR3 is built from 14 residues. Germline V gene lookup returns CDR1 SGHRS and CDR2 YFSETQ. The ends were cut back, 4 bases at V and 1 base at J, with 11 bases in the middle.

The chain uses TRBV27 and TRBJ1-1; D is possibly TRBD1 (5 bases). The germline gives CDR1 MNHEY, CDR2 SMNVEV (reference sequence). This CDR3 is built from 15 residues. Trimming removed 3 bases at V and 3 bases at J, with 14 bases between. The CDR3 loop is CASSFRVTGDTEAFF. CDR3 DNA sequence: TGTGCCAGCAGTTTCAGGGTTACTGGGGACACTGAAGCTTTCTTT.

The gene calls are TRBV2 and TRBJ1-3; D perhaps matches TRBD1 (5 bases). The CDR3 covers 15 residues. CDR1 is SNHLY, CDR2 FYNNEI, per germline. The ends were cut back, 5 bases at V and 1 base at J, with 12 bases in the middle. CDR3 amino acids: CASSSGTLSGNTIYF. The DNA for the CDR3 is TGTGCCAGCAGTTCCGGGACGTTATCTGGAAACACCATATATTTT.

The CDR3 loop reads CASIPRSSYNEQFF. The CDR3 DNA reads TGTGCCAGCATTCCACGGAGCTCCTACAATGAGCAGTTCTTC. The chain links TRBV7-9 to TRBJ2-1; no clear D. The CDR3 contains 14 residues. Trimming cost V 7 bases and J 0 bases, with 10 bases left between them. In germline, CDR1 is SEHNR, CDR2 FQNEAQ (reference sequence).

This clone has just a few counts. V usage is TRBV19 and J usage is TRBJ1-1; D call uncertain. Germline V gene sequence: CDR1 LNHDA, CDR2 SQIVND (reference sequence). V lost 3 bases, J lost 3 bases, and 5 bases lay in between. The CDR3 is made up of 12 amino acids. CDR3: CASSIRDTEAFF. CDR3 nucleotides: TGTGCCAGTAGTATTCGGGACACTGAAGCTTTCTTT.